What follows are 12 T cell receptor beta chains derived from one specimen sequenced in a study of cytomegalovirus exposure and HLA in healthy donors. Primers: 60 Vbeta forward and 13 Jbeta reverse. The assay was immunoSEQ multiplex PCR, and TCRdb's table has in-frame clones only and misses some. The table counts 68,000 or so clones; around a sixth lies in the top ten. Sequencing was performed on PBMCs. The receptors were gathered from a boy younger than 18 in good health and CMV-seronegative.

The genes are TRBV29-1 and TRBJ1-2; 7 positions match TRBD1. With V trimmed by 2 bases and J by 8 bases, 8 bases remained unmatched. CDR1 is SQVTM and CDR2 is ANQGSEA in the germline V gene. The CDR3 has 13 residues. CDR3 region: CSVEQGETSGYTF. CDR3 bases: TGCAGCGTTGAACAGGGGGAGACTTCGGGCTACACCTTC.

The chain is built from TRBV30 and TRBJ2-3; 9 nucleotides match TRBD1. CDR1 is GTSNPN and CDR2 is SVGIG in the germline V gene (reference sequence). The CDR3 is 14 residues long. After removal of 0 bases from V and 5 bases from J, the junction contained 3 bases not matched to a gene. CDR3 bases: TGTGCCTGGAGTGTACAGGGGGCGTTAGATACGCAGTATTTT. It specifies CAWSVQGALDTQYF.

This rearrangement joins TRBV28 to TRBJ2-3; 7 bases match TRBD1. The CDR3 has 15 residues. Germline V CDR1 and CDR2: MDHEN, SYDVKM. Unmatched junction bases numbered 10, after V lost 5 bases and J lost 5 bases. The CDR3: CASSPSIGGIDTQYF. DNA of the CDR3: TGTGCCAGCAGTCCATCCATAGGGGGCATAGATACGCAGTATTTT.

The rearrangement links TRBV19 to TRBJ2-3, with 9 nucleotides matching TRBD1. V trimming: 4 bases; J trimming: 2 bases; junction bases outside the gene matches: 10. Germline CDR1 LNHDA, CDR2 SQIVND (reference sequence). This CDR3 is 17 amino acids long. CDR3: CASSSPMGQGYTDTQYF. In DNA, the CDR3 is TGTGCCAGTAGTAGCCCCATGGGACAGGGATACACAGATACGCAGTATTTT. The variable domain in full, with the rest retrieved from reference TRBV19 and TRBJ2-3, is DGGITQSPKYLFRKEGQNVTLSCEQNLNHDAMYWYRQDPGQGLRLIYYSQIVNDFQKGDIAEGYSVSREKKESFPLTVTSAQKNPTAFYLCASSSPMGQGYTDTQYFGPGTRLTVL.

The chain recombines TRBV18 with TRBJ1-3, with D uncertain. Germline lookup yields CDR1 KGHSH and CDR2 LQKENI. Trimming shortened V by 3 bases and J by 4 bases, and 7 bases separated the two germline ends. This CDR3 comprises 13 residues. CDR3 sequence reads: CASSPTVGNTIYF. As DNA, the CDR3 is TGTGCCAGCTCACCGACTGTCGGAAACACCATATATTTT. The full variable domain, rest sourced from reference TRBV18 and TRBJ1-3, is NAGVMQNPRHLVRRRGQEARLRCSPMKGHSHVYWYRQLPEEGLKFMVYLQKENIIDESGMPKERFSAEFPKEGPSILRIQQVVRGDSAAYFCASSPTVGNTIYFGEGSWLTVV.

This chain connects TRBV5-4 to TRBJ1-2; a possible D gene is TRBD1 (6 bases). The germline V and J ends were trimmed by 4 bases and 5 bases, with 15 bases remaining between them. The CDR3 covers 14 residues. The germline V gene has CDR1 SGHNT and CDR2 YYREEE (reference sequence). In DNA form, the CDR3 reads TGTGCCAGCAGCATTAGATCAGGGGTTTATGGCTACACCTTC. This codes for CASSIRSGVYGYTF.

This sequence joins TRBV27 and TRBJ1-2; the D gene is possibly TRBD1 (6 bases). CDR1 and CDR2 (germline): MNHEY, SMNVEV (reference sequence). V was pared by 5 bases and J by 5 bases, with 12 bases between. This CDR3 spans 13 amino acids. The CDR3 sequence: CASSTRTDYGYTF. The CDR3 nucleotides are TGTGCCAGCAGTACACGGACAGATTATGGCTACACCTTC.

J is TRBJ2-3 and V is TRBV30; 8 bases agree with TRBD1. This CDR3 has 14 amino acids. Germline-derived CDR1 and CDR2 are GTSNPN and SVGIG (reference sequence). V was pared by 2 bases and J by 4 bases, with 5 bases of the junction left unmatched. CDR3 loop: CAWSRQGAPDTQYF. CDR3 in DNA: TGTGCCTGGAGTCGCCAGGGGGCCCCAGATACGCAGTATTTT.

The chain combines TRBV6-5 with TRBJ1-5; 8 bases agree with TRBD1. Germline CDR1 MNHEY, CDR2 SVGAGI. With V trimmed by 6 bases and J by 4 bases, 8 bases remained unmatched. This CDR3 contains 15 residues. CDR3: CASRKDRAENQPQHF. In DNA form, the CDR3 reads TGTGCCAGCAGAAAGGACAGGGCCGAAAATCAGCCCCAGCATTTT.

This chain uses TRBV25-1 with TRBJ1-4; 10 bases map to TRBD1. V was pared by 3 bases and J by 2 bases, with 6 bases of the junction left unmatched. CDR1 is MGHDK, CDR2 SYGVNS, per germline. There are 17 residues in the CDR3. The CDR3 sequence is CASSDGTGEVTNEKLFF. CDR3 DNA sequence: TGTGCCAGCAGTGACGGGACAGGGGAAGTTACTAATGAAAAACTGTTTTTT.

The chain links TRBV7-9 to TRBJ1-4; 7 bases agree with TRBD1. The V segment lost 2 bases and the J segment 7 bases; nucleotides outside the gene matches: 10. This CDR3 contains 16 residues. Germline V lookup: CDR1 SEHNR, CDR2 FQNEAQ (reference sequence). CDR3 sequence reads: CASSLMGGAGGEKLFF. For the CDR3, the DNA is TGTGCCAGCAGCTTAATGGGTGGAGCAGGGGGTGAAAAACTGTTTTTT.

The chain joins TRBV5-1 to TRBJ2-3; the D gene is possibly TRBD1 (5 bases). V lost 0 bases and J 5 bases, leaving 13 bases between the germline ends. Germline values: CDR1 SGHRS, CDR2 YFSETQ. The length of the CDR3 is 15 residues. The CDR3 bases are TGCGCCAGCAGCTTGGAGGCAGGGTCGGAAGATACGCAGTATTTT. Protein product: CASSLEAGSEDTQYF.